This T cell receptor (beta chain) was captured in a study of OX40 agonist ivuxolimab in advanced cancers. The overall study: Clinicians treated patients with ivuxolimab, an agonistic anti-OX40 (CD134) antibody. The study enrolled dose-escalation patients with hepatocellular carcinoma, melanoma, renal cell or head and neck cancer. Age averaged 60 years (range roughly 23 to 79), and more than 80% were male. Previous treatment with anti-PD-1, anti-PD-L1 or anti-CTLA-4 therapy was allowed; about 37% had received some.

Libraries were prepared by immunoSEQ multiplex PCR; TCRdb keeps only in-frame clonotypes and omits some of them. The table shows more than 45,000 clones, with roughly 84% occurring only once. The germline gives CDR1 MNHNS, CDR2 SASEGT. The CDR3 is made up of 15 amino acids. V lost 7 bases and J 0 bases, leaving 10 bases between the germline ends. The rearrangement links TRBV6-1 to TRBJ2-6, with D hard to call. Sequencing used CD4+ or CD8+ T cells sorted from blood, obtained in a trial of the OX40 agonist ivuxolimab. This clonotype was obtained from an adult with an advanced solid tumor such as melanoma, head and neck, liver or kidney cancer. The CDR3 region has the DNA TGTGCCAGCAATAACGGTGGCTCTGGGGCCAACGTCCTGACTTTC. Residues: CASNNGGSGANVLTF.